Listed below are T cell receptor beta chains from one sample, sequenced in a study of cytomegalovirus exposure and HLA in healthy donors. TCRdb's copy holds only in-frame clones and misses some; the assay was immunoSEQ multiplex PCR. The sample has roughly 200,000 clones, roughly 74% seen once. Sequencing input: PBMCs. The receptor set was obtained from a female donor in good health and CMV-seronegative. CDR3s include the opening cysteine and the closing phenylalanine or tryptophan. Fields, in order: V gene, J gene, CDR3 protein.

v_call: TRBV7-6; j_call: TRBJ2-7; cdr3_aa: CASSLGQESYEQYF
v_call: TRBV19; j_call: -; cdr3_aa: CASSTTGGGEQYF
v_call: TRBV9; j_call: TRBJ2-5; cdr3_aa: CASSVGALAGGQETQYF
v_call: TRBV19; j_call: TRBJ2-7; cdr3_aa: CASSIRGTGDFYEQYF
v_call: TRBV5-6; j_call: TRBJ1-2; cdr3_aa: CASSPGGSGYTF
v_call: TRBV7-6; j_call: TRBJ1-1; cdr3_aa: CASSLAPTGAMNTEAFF
v_call: TRBV27; j_call: TRBJ1-2; cdr3_aa: CASSPRARVYGYTF
v_call: TRBV5-1; j_call: TRBJ1-2; cdr3_aa: CASSSDREGYTF
v_call: TRBV5-4; j_call: TRBJ2-5; cdr3_aa: CASSTGLAEGTQYF
v_call: TRBV5-4; j_call: TRBJ1-1; cdr3_aa: CAGSLGDTSEAFF
v_call: TRBV28; j_call: TRBJ2-2; cdr3_aa: CASNDPRGQGAGGELFF
v_call: TRBV4-2; j_call: TRBJ2-3; cdr3_aa: CASSQGSQTTDTQYF
v_call: TRBV30; j_call: TRBJ2-7; cdr3_aa: CAWTRAGGYEQYF
v_call: TRBV12-5; j_call: TRBJ2-7; cdr3_aa: CASGLKQGGVGEQYF
v_call: TRBV4-2; j_call: TRBJ2-7; cdr3_aa: CASSQEGTGGYEQYF
v_call: TRBV19; j_call: TRBJ2-1; cdr3_aa: CASSRAGGFYNEQFF
v_call: TRBV2; j_call: TRBJ1-5; cdr3_aa: CASRGGLINQPQHF
v_call: TRBV7-8; j_call: TRBJ2-3; cdr3_aa: CASSLVRGGAPDTQYF
v_call: TRBV29-1; j_call: TRBJ2-5; cdr3_aa: CSLRQGLGAETQYF
v_call: TRBV4-3; j_call: TRBJ2-3; cdr3_aa: CASSQEGASTDTQYF
v_call: TRBV5-1; j_call: TRBJ1-1; cdr3_aa: CASSRLGTVDTEAFF
v_call: TRBV5-1; j_call: TRBJ2-3; cdr3_aa: CASSLVGTSGDTQYF
v_call: TRBV30; j_call: TRBJ2-7; cdr3_aa: CAWMDRGYEQYF
v_call: TRBV7-6; j_call: TRBJ2-1; cdr3_aa: CASSSRLVNEQFF
v_call: TRBV29-1; j_call: TRBJ2-1; cdr3_aa: CSATGLADYNEQFF
v_call: TRBV27; j_call: TRBJ1-5; cdr3_aa: CATPSGASRGHGNQPQHF
v_call: TRBV7-9; j_call: TRBJ2-5; cdr3_aa: CASSSRNRGRLYQETQYF
v_call: TRBV5-4; j_call: TRBJ2-5; cdr3_aa: CASSRSGTATRETQYF
v_call: TRBV9; j_call: -; cdr3_aa: CASSVTTDSSYEQYF